Shown below are 30 T cell receptor beta chains from a single sample sequenced in a study of blood T cell repertoires in COVID-19. Using immunoSEQ multiplex PCR, the repertoire was profiled, and TCRdb retains in-frame clones only, with some absent. In the table there are some 120,000 clones, approximately 85% of which are singletons. The sample comprised peripheral blood. Receptors were obtained from a human donor in a cohort sampled during active COVID-19.

The chain uses TRBV6-6 and TRBJ2-5; 9 bases align to TRBD1. Unmatched junction bases numbered 12, after V lost 7 bases and J lost 6 bases. This CDR3 region has 15 residues. The germline gives CDR1 MNHNY, CDR2 SVGAGI (reference sequence). CDR3 residues: CASTEPGQGLKTQYF. CDR3 DNA sequence: TGTGCCAGCACCGAACCGGGACAGGGTTTAAAGACCCAGTACTTC.

This chain uses TRBV28 with TRBJ1-6, with no clear D. Germline assignment: CDR1 MDHEN and CDR2 SYDVKM. CDR3 length equals 16 residues. The germline V and J ends were trimmed by 3 bases and 1 base, with 10 bases remaining between them. The CDR3 sequence: CASSFPDSSYNSPLHF. The CDR3 coding sequence is TGTGCCAGCAGTTTCCCGGACTCTTCCTATAATTCACCCCTCCACTTT.

The chain uses TRBV9 and TRBJ2-7; 8 bases align to TRBD1. J lost 1 base, V lost 4 bases, and 7 bases had no gene match. Germline V gives CDR1 SGDLS, CDR2 YYNGEE. This CDR3 is 15 amino acids long. The CDR3 region is CASSSGQGASYEQYF. CDR3 DNA: TGTGCCAGCAGCTCAGGACAGGGCGCTTCCTACGAGCAGTACTTC.

J is TRBJ2-7 and V is TRBV16; D remains unclear. The germline V gene has CDR1 KGHSY and CDR2 FQNENV. The V gene lost 0 bases and the J gene lost 1 base, with 7 bases spanning the gap. This CDR3 region has 14 residues. CDR3 in DNA: TGTGCCAGCAGCCAATCTTCTCTGTCCTACGAGCAGTACTTC. Amino acids: CASSQSSLSYEQYF.

This clone appeared once. The V gene is TRBV12-3 or TRBV12-4, the J gene TRBJ1-6; D ambiguous. The CDR3 extends over 13 amino acids. V was trimmed by 3 bases and J by 6 bases, leaving 6 bases between them. The CDR3 DNA sequence: TGTGCCAGCAGTTTTGAGGGTAATTCACCCCTCCACTTT. It is translated as CASSFEGNSPLHF.

V and J are TRBV18 and TRBJ2-3; D remains unclear. This CDR3 has 13 amino acids. The V and J ends lost 3 bases and 0 bases respectively, with 4 bases between them. CDR1 is KGHSH, CDR2 LQKENI, per germline. The CDR3 region is CASSPASTDTQYF. DNA of the CDR3: TGTGCCAGCTCACCGGCTAGCACAGATACGCAGTATTTT.

The genes are TRBV10-3 and TRBJ1-2; TRBD1 matches 9 bases. V shed 4 bases and J 6 bases; nucleotides not matched to a gene: 9. The CDR3 consists of 15 residues. Germline CDR1 and CDR2: ENHRY and SYGVKD. The CDR3 region has the DNA TGTGCCATCAGTGCACCGGGACAGGGTTCGGATGGCTACACCTTC. Translating gives CAISAPGQGSDGYTF.

The V and J genes are TRBV4-1 and TRBJ2-1; 8 nucleotides match TRBD2. The germline V gene encodes CDR1 MGHRA and CDR2 YSYEKL. This CDR3 has 15 residues. J gave up 6 bases and V 2 bases, and 6 bases lay outside the gene matches. CDR3 sequence reads: CASSQPGTRGNEQFF. Written as DNA, the CDR3 is TGCGCCAGCAGCCAACCCGGGACTAGGGGCAATGAGCAGTTCTTC.

The genes are TRBV10-3 and TRBJ2-5; TRBD1 matches at 10 bases. Germline lookup yields CDR1 ENHRY and CDR2 SYGVKD. V was clipped by 6 bases and J by 4 bases; unmatched bases: 5. CDR3 length: 14 residues. The CDR3 DNA is TGTGCCATCAGACGACAGGGGGCGGGAGAGACCCAGTACTTC. Protein product: CAIRRQGAGETQYF.

The chain employs TRBV2 and TRBJ1-1; perhaps TRBD1 as D (6 bases). Germline loops: CDR1 SNHLY, CDR2 FYNNEI. V lost 7 bases and J 4 bases, leaving 16 bases between the germline ends. The CDR3 runs 14 residues. The CDR3 DNA sequence: TGTGCCAGCATTGGACGGGGGGCCCGCACTGAAGCTTTCTTT. Translated, it gives CASIGRGARTEAFF. Together with reference TRBV2 and TRBJ1-1, the CDR3 gives the full variable domain: EPEVTQTPSHQVTQMGQEVILRCVPISNHLYFYWYRQILGQKVEFLVSFYNNEISEKSEIFDDQFSVERPDGSNFTLKIRSTKLEDSAMYFCASIGRGARTEAFFGQGTRLTVV.

Here the CDR3 reads CASSSGQAPNTGELFF. The CDR3 nucleotides read TGTGCCAGCTCATCCGGACAGGCCCCGAACACCGGGGAGCTGTTTTTT. The chain combines TRBV18 with TRBJ2-2, with 7 positions matching TRBD1. V lost 5 bases to trimming and J lost 0 bases; unmatched junction nucleotides: 6. Germline V CDR1 and CDR2: KGHSH, LQKENI. This CDR3 has 16 amino acids.

The chain recombines TRBV7-2 with TRBJ2-3; perhaps TRBD2 as D (6 bases). This CDR3 contains 15 residues. V was clipped by 4 bases and J by 5 bases, with 16 bases between them. CDR1 is SGHTA, CDR2 FQGNSA, per germline. CDR3 residues: CASSSESGVVDTQYF. CDR3 DNA sequence: TGTGCCAGCAGCTCCGAATCGGGGGTTGTAGATACGCAGTATTTT.

The chain joins TRBV6-5 to TRBJ1-6; 7 bases line up with TRBD1. In germline, CDR1 is MNHEY, CDR2 SVGAGI. V lost 3 bases, J lost 9 bases, and 5 bases stayed unmatched. The length of the CDR3 is 14 residues. CDR3 nucleotide sequence: TGTGCCAGCAGTTATAAGGGGGCTGGTTCACCCCTCCACTTT. Translating gives CASSYKGAGSPLHF.

This clone has a handful of counts. The J gene is TRBJ1-3, the V gene TRBV6-1, with TRBD1 matching over 7 bases. The CDR3 runs 17 residues. V lost 1 base, J lost 0 bases, and 6 bases stayed unmatched. The germline gives CDR1 MNHNS, CDR2 SASEGT. CDR3 loop: CASSEGGTVSSGNTIYF. CDR3 coding DNA: TGTGCCAGCAGTGAAGGAGGGACAGTAAGCTCTGGAAACACCATATATTTT.

A single count supports this clone. The chain links TRBV7-8 to TRBJ2-5; the match to TRBD2 covers 10 bases. CDR1 and CDR2 from the germline V gene are SGHVS and FQNEAQ. The CDR3 spans 14 residues. V lost 5 bases, J lost 5 bases, and 5 bases stayed unmatched. CDR3 protein: CASSRAGGLETQYF. CDR3 coding DNA: TGTGCCAGCAGCCGAGCGGGGGGGCTGGAGACCCAGTACTTC.

The table lists this clone with a count of one. This rearrangement joins TRBV25-1 to TRBJ2-7; TRBD2 matches 10 bases. The ends lost 6 bases at V and 3 bases at J; junction bases unmatched: 5. Germline CDR1 MGHDK, CDR2 SYGVNS. CDR3 length: 14 amino acids. In DNA, the CDR3 is TGTGCCAGCAGCTTAGCGGGGGGTATCTACGAGCAGTACTTC. Translation: CASSLAGGIYEQYF.

The chain joins TRBV6-5 to TRBJ2-7, with 9 bases identical to TRBD1. This CDR3 region has 15 residues. Germline CDR1 MNHEY, CDR2 SVGAGI. With V trimmed by 2 bases and J by 7 bases, 9 bases remained unmatched. The CDR3 here is CASSYLGDRAREQYF. DNA for the CDR3: TGTGCCAGCAGTTACCTTGGGGACAGGGCCCGGGAGCAGTACTTC.

This chain uses TRBV9 with TRBJ2-1, with TRBD2 identical over 11 bases. Germline loops: CDR1 SGDLS, CDR2 YYNGEE. After removal of 5 bases from V and 7 bases from J, the junction contained 5 bases not matched to a gene. The length of the CDR3 is 14 residues. In DNA form, the CDR3 reads TGTGCCAGCAGGGATGGGACTAGCGGTAATGAGCAGTTCTTC. Its translation is CASRDGTSGNEQFF.

The chain is built from TRBV5-6 and TRBJ1-3; 10 bases map to TRBD1. Germline-derived CDR1 and CDR2 are SGHDT and YYEEEE. The length of the CDR3 is 15 residues. V was clipped by 2 bases and J by 4 bases; unmatched bases: 3. CDR3 loop: CASSLGTGEGNTIYF. CDR3 DNA sequence: TGTGCCAGCAGCTTAGGGACAGGGGAAGGAAACACCATATATTTT.

The chain employs TRBV12-3 or TRBV12-4 and TRBJ2-3, with no clear D. The CDR3 covers 12 residues. V was pared by 2 bases and J by 6 bases, with 6 bases between. CDR3 amino acids: CASSLLGDTQYF. Here the CDR3 DNA reads TGTGCCAGCAGTTTACTGGGCGATACGCAGTATTTT.

V and J are TRBV7-2 and TRBJ2-5, with TRBD2 identical over 7 bases. The CDR3 has 16 residues. Germline V gene sequence: CDR1 SGHTA, CDR2 FQGNSA. Unmatched junction bases numbered 7, after V lost 1 base and J lost 2 bases. Here the CDR3 DNA reads TGTGCCAGCAGCTTAGGTAGCGGGCCCCCTCAAGAGACCCAGTACTTC. This sequence encodes CASSLGSGPPQETQYF.

This clone was detected only a few times. This rearrangement joins TRBV29-1 to TRBJ1-2; TRBD1 matches at 11 bases. The germline V gene has CDR1 SQVTM and CDR2 ANQGSEA. CDR3 length: 13 amino acids. V was clipped by 5 bases and J by 6 bases; unmatched bases: 5. The CDR3 here is CSVPGQGDHGYTF. CDR3 bases: TGCAGCGTTCCGGGACAGGGGGACCATGGCTACACCTTC.

The genes are TRBV10-3 and TRBJ2-7, with D possibly TRBD2 on 7 matching bases. There are 15 residues in the CDR3. Germline-derived CDR1 and CDR2 are ENHRY and SYGVKD. Between the trimmed V and J ends, which lost 4 bases and 3 bases, there was a span of 16 bases. The CDR3 coding sequence is TGTGCCATCAGTGGGGGGGAGGGGGTAAACTACGAGCAGTACTTC. This translates into CAISGGEGVNYEQYF.

In regard to this clone: One end of the junction does not line up with germline, which may come from a read error. V gene TRBV6-2 or TRBV6-3 combines with J gene TRBJ1-4; D is perhaps TRBD1 (6 bases). The CDR3 has 15 amino acids. In germline, CDR1 is MNHEY, CDR2 SVGEGT. The DNA of the CDR3 is TGTGCCAGCAGCTACTACGGAAGGGGGAATGAAAAACTGTTTTTT. Translated, it gives CASSYYGRGNEKLFF.

The rearrangement uses TRBV5-1 and TRBJ1-2, with D unresolved. The CDR3 sequence is 14 residues long. The V end lost 5 bases, the J end lost 6 bases, and 17 bases lay between the germline ends. Germline lookup yields CDR1 SGHRS and CDR2 YFSETQ. The CDR3 reads CASSTLGSRDGYTF. The CDR3 region has the DNA TGCGCCAGCAGTACCCTAGGGAGTAGGGATGGCTACACCTTC.

The chain links TRBV3-1 (or the pseudogene TRBV3-2) to TRBJ2-3; 7 nucleotides line up with TRBD2. The ends lost 4 bases at V and 4 bases at J; junction bases unmatched: 14. This CDR3 region has 17 residues. The germline V gene has CDR1 LGHDT and CDR2 YNNKEL (reference sequence). DNA of the CDR3: TGTGCCAGCAGCCCTAACTATAGCGGGTCACGCCCAGATACGCAGTATTTT. Translation gives CASSPNYSGSRPDTQYF.

This chain connects TRBV7-2 to TRBJ2-5, with 9 bases identical to TRBD2. Trimming cost V 2 bases and J 0 bases; bases outside gene matches: 13. The CDR3 spans 19 residues. Germline assignment: CDR1 SGHTA and CDR2 FQGNSA. This chain's CDR3 is CASSLQRLAGAVYQETQYF. The CDR3 DNA reads as TGTGCCAGCAGCTTACAGAGGTTAGCGGGGGCCGTGTACCAAGAGACCCAGTACTTC.

V usage is TRBV7-9 and J usage is TRBJ2-1; D perhaps matches TRBD1 (6 bases). CDR1 is SEHNR and CDR2 is FQNEAQ in the germline V gene (reference sequence). V was trimmed by 6 bases and J by 0 bases, leaving 12 bases between them. The CDR3 sequence is 15 residues long. The CDR3 DNA follows: TGTGCCAGCAGGCAAACAGGGACCTCCTACAATGAGCAGTTCTTC. Residues: CASRQTGTSYNEQFF.

The chain uses TRBV2 and TRBJ1-2, with a tentative D call TRBD1 (5 bases). The CDR3 has 15 amino acids. V lost 7 bases and J lost 4, with 19 bases in between. Per germline, CDR1 SNHLY and CDR2 FYNNEI. The DNA for the CDR3 is TGTGCCAGCACCATCGGGGGGGACCTGATCTATGGCTACACCTTC. As protein: CASTIGGDLIYGYTF.

The chain combines TRBV10-3 with TRBJ1-6, with D tentatively TRBD1 (5 bases). In germline, CDR1 is ENHRY, CDR2 SYGVKD. The CDR3 sequence is 14 residues long. V lost 8 bases and J 5 bases, leaving 13 bases between the germline ends. CDR3 region: CAIGGTSNNSPLHF. CDR3 DNA: TGTGCCATCGGCGGGACCTCGAATAATTCACCCCTCCACTTT.